These 9 T cell receptor beta chains were all obtained from the same sample, sequenced in a study of shared clonotypes between healthy human individuals. Clones were read by immunoSEQ multiplex PCR, and TCRdb kept only the in-frame ones, dropping some. The sample lists around 980,000 clones, about 80% occurring once. Sequenced material: memory CD4+ T cells from PBMCs. The sample's subset: CD45RA-negative fraction. Source of these receptors: a man younger than 30 in good health. Some clones in this sample may be carry-over from other donors' samples.

V and J are TRBV5-1 and TRBJ1-1; D remains ambiguous. CDR3 length equals 14 residues. CDR1 SGHRS and CDR2 YFSETQ come from the germline V gene. Trimming removed 3 bases at V and 3 bases at J, with 12 bases between. The chain's CDR3 is CASSYGQMDTEAFF. The DNA of the CDR3 is TGCGCCAGCAGCTATGGTCAGATGGACACTGAAGCTTTCTTT.

The chain combines TRBV9 with TRBJ2-7; 8 bases line up with TRBD1. The germline gives CDR1 SGDLS, CDR2 YYNGEE. This CDR3 region has 15 residues. Trimming took 3 bases from V and 4 from J; bases not matched to a gene: 9. In DNA form, the CDR3 reads TGTGCCAGCAGCGCCGGGCACAGGGGGTTTTACGAGCAGTACTTC. It is translated as CASSAGHRGFYEQYF.

Concerning this clone: Additional DNA sequences in this sample encode the identical CDR3. CDR3 nucleotides: TGTGCCAGCACCCTGGGGTCCTACGAGCAGTACTTC. Its translation: CASTLGSYEQYF. The V and J genes are TRBV28 and TRBJ2-7; no reliable D call. The CDR3 runs 12 residues. Trimming took 7 bases from V and 1 from J, leaving 8 bases between them. Per the germline V gene, CDR1 is MDHEN and CDR2 is SYDVKM.

V usage is TRBV6-5 and J usage is TRBJ2-5, with D possibly called TRBD1 or TRBD2 (5 bases each). V was shortened by 8 bases and J by 5 bases, with 15 bases between the two germline ends. The CDR3 has 13 amino acids. CDR1 is MNHEY and CDR2 is SVGAGI in the germline V gene. The CDR3 here is CASRRDGGETQYF. The CDR3 region has the DNA TGTGCCAGCCGTCGGGACGGCGGTGAGACCCAGTACTTC.

The V call is TRBV6-6, the J call TRBJ2-1, with 15 bases lining up with TRBD2. The germline gives CDR1 MNHNY, CDR2 SVGAGI (reference sequence). This CDR3 comprises 15 residues. V was clipped by 1 base and J by 10 bases; unmatched bases: 2. CDR3 in amino acids: CASSYWTSGRGEQFF. The CDR3 region has the DNA TGTGCCAGCAGTTACTGGACTAGCGGGAGGGGCGAGCAGTTCTTC.

This clone was seen only once. V and J are TRBV28 and TRBJ1-1, with a weak D call TRBD1 (6 bases). This CDR3 comprises 12 residues. Per germline, CDR1 MDHEN and CDR2 SYDVKM. DNA for the CDR3: TGTGCTATCAGGACAGCTGGGTTTGAAGCTTTCTTT. Translated: CAIRTAGFEAFF.

This clone has a single count. This sequence joins TRBV11-2 and TRBJ2-3, with D hard to call. Between the trimmed V and J ends, which lost 1 base and 2 bases, there was a span of 13 bases. Germline V gene lookup returns CDR1 SGHAT and CDR2 FQNNGV. CDR3 length: 16 amino acids. The CDR3 reads CASSLGWQKNTDTQYF. As DNA, the CDR3 is TGTGCCAGCAGCTTAGGTTGGCAGAAGAACACAGATACGCAGTATTTT.

This clone was recorded only once. V usage is TRBV5-6 and J usage is TRBJ2-2; D remains ambiguous. V lost 4 bases to trimming and J lost 7 bases, with 17 bases between them. This CDR3 comprises 15 residues. Germline CDR1 reads SGHDT; CDR2 reads YYEEEE. The CDR3 region is CASSLLGPTHGELFF. CDR3 nucleotide sequence: TGTGCCAGCAGCCTGCTAGGACCAACCCACGGGGAGCTGTTTTTT.

This clone has more than one count but fewer than ten. The chain couples TRBV4-1 to TRBJ2-5; the D gene is possibly TRBD1 (5 bases). CDR3 size: 14 residues. Germline-derived CDR1 and CDR2 are MGHRA and YSYEKL. V lost 2 bases and J lost 5, with 12 bases in between. The CDR3, as DNA: TGCGCCAGCAGCCAAACTTCAGGGTCCGAGACCCAGTACTTC. It specifies CASSQTSGSETQYF.